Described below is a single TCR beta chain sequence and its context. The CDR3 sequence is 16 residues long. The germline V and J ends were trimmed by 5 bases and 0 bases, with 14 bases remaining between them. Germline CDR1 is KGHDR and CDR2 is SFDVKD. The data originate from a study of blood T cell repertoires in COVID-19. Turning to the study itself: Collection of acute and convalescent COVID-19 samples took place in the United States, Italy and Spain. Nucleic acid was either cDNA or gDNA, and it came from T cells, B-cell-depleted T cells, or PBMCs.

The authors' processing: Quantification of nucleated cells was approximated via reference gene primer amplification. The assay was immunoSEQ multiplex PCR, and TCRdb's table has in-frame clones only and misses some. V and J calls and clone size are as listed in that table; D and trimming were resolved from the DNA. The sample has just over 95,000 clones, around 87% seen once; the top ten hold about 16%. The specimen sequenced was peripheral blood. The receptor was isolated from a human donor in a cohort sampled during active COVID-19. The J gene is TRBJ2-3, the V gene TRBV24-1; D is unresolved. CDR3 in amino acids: CATSGAGHVSTDTQYF. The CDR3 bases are TGTGCCACCAGTGGGGCCGGTCATGTCAGCACAGATACGCAGTATTTT.